The 3 T cell receptor beta chains reported below all come from one sample, sequenced in a study of blood T cell repertoires in COVID-19. Data came from immunoSEQ multiplex PCR; TCRdb stores just in-frame clones and leaves some out. The sample carries fewer than 250,000 clones, roughly 88% recorded once. The sequencing input was peripheral blood. The receptors derive from a woman between 35 and 50 years old who had recovered from COVID-19.

The chain uses TRBV6-1 and TRBJ2-1, with TRBD2 as a possible D gene (5 bases). This CDR3 region has 15 residues. V was shortened by 3 bases and J by 0 bases, with 9 bases between the two germline ends. Per the germline V gene, CDR1 is MNHNS and CDR2 is SASEGT. CDR3 bases: TGTGCCAGCAGTGACGGGGAGATCTCCTACAATGAGCAGTTCTTC. This gives the protein CASSDGEISYNEQFF.

CDR3 amino acids: CASSLRQELGTEAFF. The DNA of the CDR3 is TGTGCCAGCAGCTTACGACAGGAGCTCGGGACTGAAGCTTTCTTT. This rearrangement joins TRBV11-1 to TRBJ1-1; possible D gene TRBD1, 6 bases. The V and J ends lost 2 bases and 5 bases respectively, with 15 bases between them. CDR1 and CDR2 from the germline V gene are SGHAT and FQDESV (reference sequence). This CDR3 is built from 15 residues.

This chain connects TRBV6-5 to TRBJ2-2, with no clear D. V lost 5 bases and J 3 bases, leaving 10 bases between the germline ends. The CDR3 totals 14 residues. The germline V gene encodes CDR1 MNHEY and CDR2 SVGAGI. The CDR3: CASSHQLDTGELFF. CDR3 nucleotide sequence: TGTGCCAGCAGTCATCAGTTGGACACCGGGGAGCTGTTTTTT.